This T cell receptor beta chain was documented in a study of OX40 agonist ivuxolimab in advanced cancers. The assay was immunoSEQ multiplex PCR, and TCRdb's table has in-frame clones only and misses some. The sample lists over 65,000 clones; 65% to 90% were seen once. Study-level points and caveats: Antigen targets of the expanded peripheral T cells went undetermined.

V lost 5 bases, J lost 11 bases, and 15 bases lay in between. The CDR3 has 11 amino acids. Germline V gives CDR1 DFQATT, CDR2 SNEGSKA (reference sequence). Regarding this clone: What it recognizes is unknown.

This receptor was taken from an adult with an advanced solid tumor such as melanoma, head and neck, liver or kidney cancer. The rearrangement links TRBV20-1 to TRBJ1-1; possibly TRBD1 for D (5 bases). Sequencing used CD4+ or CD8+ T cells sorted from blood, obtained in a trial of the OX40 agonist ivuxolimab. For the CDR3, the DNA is TGCAGTGCTCCCCGACAGCATCTGGCTTTCTTT. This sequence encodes CSAPRQHLAFF.